A few counts support the clone carrying this TCR beta chain. The identical CDR3 is also encoded by other nucleotide sequences in the sample. The Seattle site enrolled patients during active infection and followed them longitudinally. Per the authors' pipeline: For nucleated cells, counts were estimated from reference gene primer amplification. The protocol was immunoSEQ multiplex PCR, while the TCRdb copy is restricted to in-frame clones and leaves out a portion. V, J and clone size are taken as reported in that table, and D and trimming were inferred from the DNA itself. This table has some 160,000 clones, roughly four fifths appearing once. This sample was included in a study of blood T cell repertoires in COVID-19. Study overall: The United States, Italy and Spain supplied acute and convalescent COVID-19 samples.

The germline V gene has CDR1 LNHDA and CDR2 SQIVND (reference sequence). The CDR3 consists of 14 residues. The trim removed 5 bases at V and 0 bases at J, leaving 1 base unmatched. Sequenced sample: peripheral blood. The clonotype was recovered from a woman older than 75 with COVID-19, enrolled during active disease. This chain uses TRBV19 with TRBJ2-1; TRBD1 agrees at 7 bases. The CDR3 region has the DNA TGTGCCAGTAGTCGGGACAGCTCCTACAATGAGCAGTTCTTC. This codes for CASSRDSSYNEQFF. The whole variable domain, filled in from reference TRBV19 and TRBJ2-1, reads DGGITQSPKYLFRKEGQNVTLSCEQNLNHDAMYWYRQDPGQGLRLIYYSQIVNDFQKGDIAEGYSVSREKKESFPLTVTSAQKNPTAFYLCASSRDSSYNEQFFGPGTRLTVL.